The present entry profiles one TCR beta chain with its context. This CDR3 region has 13 residues. The V end was cut by 3 bases, the J end by 6 bases, with 9 bases between. In germline, CDR1 is MNHEY, CDR2 SVGEGT. This sample is drawn from a study of blood T cell repertoires in COVID-19. Sequencing was performed with immunoSEQ multiplex PCR; in TCRdb, only in-frame clones are kept and a portion is missing. There are under 250,000 clones in the sample; about 90% occur only once, and around 3.8% lies in the top ten. The chain employs TRBV6-2 or TRBV6-3 and TRBJ1-5; no reliable D call. The receptor was derived from a woman aged 25 to 39 who had been exposed to COVID-19. The sequencing input was PBMCs or T cells enriched from blood (not recorded which). This CDR3 reads CASSYAYFQPQHF. The CDR3, as DNA: TGTGCCAGCAGTTATGCCTATTTTCAGCCCCAGCATTTT.